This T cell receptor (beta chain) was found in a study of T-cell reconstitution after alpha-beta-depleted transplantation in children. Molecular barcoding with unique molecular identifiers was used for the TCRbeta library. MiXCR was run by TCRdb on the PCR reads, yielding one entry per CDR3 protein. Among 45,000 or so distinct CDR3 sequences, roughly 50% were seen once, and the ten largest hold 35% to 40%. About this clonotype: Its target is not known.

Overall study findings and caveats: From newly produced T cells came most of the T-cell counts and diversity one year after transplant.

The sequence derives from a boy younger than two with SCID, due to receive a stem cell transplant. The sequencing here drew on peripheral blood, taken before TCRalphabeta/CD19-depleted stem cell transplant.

The CDR3 sequence is CASSEGGSDTDTQYF. As DNA, the CDR3 is TGTGCCAGCAGTGAGGGGGGCAGTGACACAGATACGCAGTATTTT. The V and J genes are TRBV6-4 and TRBJ2-3, with D possibly being TRBD1 or TRBD2 (6 bases each). The CDR3 loop spans 15 amino acids. The germline V gene encodes CDR1 MRHNA and CDR2 SNTAGT. The V end was cut by 3 bases, the J end by 2 bases, with 12 bases between.